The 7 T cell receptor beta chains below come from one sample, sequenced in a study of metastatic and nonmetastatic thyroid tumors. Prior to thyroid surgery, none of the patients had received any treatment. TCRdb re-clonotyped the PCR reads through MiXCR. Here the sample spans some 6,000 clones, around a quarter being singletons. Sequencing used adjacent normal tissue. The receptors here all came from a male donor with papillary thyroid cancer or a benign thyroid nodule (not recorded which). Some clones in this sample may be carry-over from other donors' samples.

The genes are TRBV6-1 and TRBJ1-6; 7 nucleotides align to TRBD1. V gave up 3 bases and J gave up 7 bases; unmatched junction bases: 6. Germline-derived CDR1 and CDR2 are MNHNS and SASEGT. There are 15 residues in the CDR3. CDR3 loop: CASSDTQGRNSPLHF. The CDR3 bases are TGTGCCAGCAGTGACACACAGGGGAGAAATTCACCCCTCCACTTT.

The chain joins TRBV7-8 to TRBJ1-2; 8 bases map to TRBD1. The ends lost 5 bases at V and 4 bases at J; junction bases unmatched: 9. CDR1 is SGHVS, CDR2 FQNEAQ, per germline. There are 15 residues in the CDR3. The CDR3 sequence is CASSLGQGRSYGYTF. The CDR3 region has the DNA TGTGCCAGCAGCCTCGGACAGGGACGGAGCTATGGCTACACCTTC.

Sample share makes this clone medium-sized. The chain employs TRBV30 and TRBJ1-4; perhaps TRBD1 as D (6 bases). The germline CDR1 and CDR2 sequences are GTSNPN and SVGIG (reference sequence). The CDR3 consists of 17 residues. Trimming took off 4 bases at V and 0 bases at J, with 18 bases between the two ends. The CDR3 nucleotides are TGTGCCTGGACAGACCCGACGGACAGAGCAACTAATGAAAAACTGTTTTTT. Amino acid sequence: CAWTDPTDRATNEKLFF.

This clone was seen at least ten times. The chain's CDR3 is CASSYLYEQYF. The CDR3 DNA is TGTGCCAGCAGCTACCTTTACGAGCAGTACTTC. The chain links TRBV5-6 to TRBJ2-7, with D unclear. V shed 3 bases and J shed 4 bases, with 5 bases lying between them. Per germline, CDR1 SGHDT and CDR2 YYEEEE. CDR3 size: 11 residues.

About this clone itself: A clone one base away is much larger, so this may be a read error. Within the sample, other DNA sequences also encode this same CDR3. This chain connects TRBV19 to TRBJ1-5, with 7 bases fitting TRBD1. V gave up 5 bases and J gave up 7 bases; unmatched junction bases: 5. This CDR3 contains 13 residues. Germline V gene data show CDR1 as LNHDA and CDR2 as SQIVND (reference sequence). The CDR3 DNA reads TGTGCCAGTAGTCCGGGACAGAGACAGCCCCAGCATTTT. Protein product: CASSPGQRQPQHF.

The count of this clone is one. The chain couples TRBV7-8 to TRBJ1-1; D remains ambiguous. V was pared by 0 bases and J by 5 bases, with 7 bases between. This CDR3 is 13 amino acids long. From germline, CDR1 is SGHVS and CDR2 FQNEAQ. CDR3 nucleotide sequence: TGTGCCAGCAGCTTAGCGGAGAGGACTGAAGCTTTCTTT. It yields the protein CASSLAERTEAFF.

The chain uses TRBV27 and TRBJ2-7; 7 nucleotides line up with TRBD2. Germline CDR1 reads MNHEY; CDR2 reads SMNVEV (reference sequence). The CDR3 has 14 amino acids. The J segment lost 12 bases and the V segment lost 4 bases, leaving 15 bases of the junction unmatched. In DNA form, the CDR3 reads TGTGCCAGCAGTTCTAATACTCCGGGAGGAAGGCGGTACTTC. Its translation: CASSSNTPGGRRYF.